This is a list of T cell receptor beta chains from one sample in a study of early T cells in non-severe SARS-CoV-2 infection. TCRdb reanalysed the 5' RACE reads using MiXCR and keeps one entry per CDR3 protein. This table holds 25,000 to 30,000 distinct CDR3 sequences, over 5% found once. The sample taken for sequencing was whole blood. The receptors originated from an adult who was a healthcare worker with PCR-confirmed SARS-CoV-2 infection or an uninfected control (not recorded which). The conserved cysteine and the conserved F or W are not part of the CDR3 here. Clone size is stated in some rows and not others, as once, few, many or a class when expanded.

v_call clone_size cdr3_aa
TRBV12-3/TRBV12-4 many ASSLGVSSDDTQY
TRBV12-3/TRBV12-4 . ASSIPTGKYTEAF
TRBV11-2 many ASSIRGPQY
TRBV3-1 many ASSQEGPGSQPQH
TRBV19 many ASSIRLMNTEAF
TRBV27 many ASSGGRGGNQPQH
TRBV6-5 medium-sized ASSYGFSRTTDTQY
TRBV11-2 many ASSLGLADPYNEQF
TRBV29-1 many SVGPLTAPSEQY
TRBV6-5 many ASSYGTRVEQY
TRBV19 . ASSISRGGYNEQF
TRBV7-7 many ASSLGWGTEAF
TRBV6-6 many ASSNPRGSNQPQH
TRBV5-4 few ASSHFPGPTYGYT
TRBV21-1 many ASSKVGHRRVEQY
TRBV6-2/TRBV6-3 many ASSYSMIGGTGELF
TRBV12-5 many ATGSQTQY
TRBV2 many ARTGAGPDTQY
TRBV7-3 . ASSATGTGEAF
TRBV3-1 many ASSPQVLRQGGTDTQY
TRBV7-9 many ASSPRDRGHEQF
TRBV5-4 many ASRPGTSLLNEQF
TRBV5-4 medium-sized ASSYPGGANEKLF
TRBV5-1 many ASSLEGGRKRPHTDNEQF
TRBV5-4 . ASSWAGTGGTGANVLT
TRBV20-1 many SALPPDRWTYEQY
TRBV27 many ASSLTGNNEQF
TRBV7-6 many ASQLKGQGKDTIY
TRBV11-2 many ASSRGLSYEQY
TRBV3-1 many ASSQFTNTEAF
TRBV12-3/TRBV12-4 many ASSSGPGTLEYGYT
TRBV6-4 medium-sized ASSDSAGLAGSPQY
TRBV14 many ASSQETGELF
TRBV28 many ASSIPGTLTYEQY
TRBV27 many ASSPDRMPYNSPLH
TRBV7-3 . ASRKGTENNEQF
TRBV6-5 many ASSYSGEQY
TRBV7-3 medium-sized ASSPRSGVGYT
TRBV5-1 few ASRSGSQYNEQF
TRBV29-1 many SEWTGEGYT
TRBV7-3 few ASSPRTGGDTQY
TRBV11-2 many ASSSRGLRRIQETQY
TRBV5-4 few ASSLEYGSPLH
TRBV11-3 many ASSSGRGEKLF
TRBV5-1 few ASSFDVRAGTGDSLAKNIQY
TRBV4-1 many ASSQRTGGNTGELF
TRBV10-3 . AISESKSNYGYT
TRBV6-5 few ASSPNSINLF